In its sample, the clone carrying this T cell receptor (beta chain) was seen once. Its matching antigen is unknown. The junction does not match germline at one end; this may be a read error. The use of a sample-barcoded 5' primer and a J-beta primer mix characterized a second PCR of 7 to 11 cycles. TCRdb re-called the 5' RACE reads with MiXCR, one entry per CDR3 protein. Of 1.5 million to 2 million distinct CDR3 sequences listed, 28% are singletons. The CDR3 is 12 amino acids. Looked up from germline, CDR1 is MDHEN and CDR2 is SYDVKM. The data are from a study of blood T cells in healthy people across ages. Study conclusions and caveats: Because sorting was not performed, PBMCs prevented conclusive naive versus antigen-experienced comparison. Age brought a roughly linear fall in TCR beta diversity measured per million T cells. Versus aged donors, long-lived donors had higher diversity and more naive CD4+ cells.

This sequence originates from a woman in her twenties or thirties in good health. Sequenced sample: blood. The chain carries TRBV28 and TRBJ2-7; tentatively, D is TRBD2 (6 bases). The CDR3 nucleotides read TGTCGGGTGGGCGGGGCCTCCTACGAGCAGCACTTC. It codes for CRVGGASYEQHF.